This entry concerns a single T cell receptor beta chain. Its specific antigen is unknown. Given a much more abundant clone one base away, this may be a read error. CDR1 and CDR2 are read off the germline V gene as SQVTM and ANQGSEA. The CDR3 measures 17 amino acids from cysteine to phenylalanine. Only the CDR3 part of the read is kept: 51 bases, read in frame from the first base. The data were obtained in a study of blood T cells in healthy people across ages (dated by TCRdb to between 2014 and 2017). Describing the broader study: In model experiments, template switching captured about one uniquely barcoded TCR beta cDNA molecule for every two T cells. To track age-related changes in TCR beta repertoire diversity, the study relied on deep sequencing normalized with unique cDNA molecular identifiers. The donors were split into four age groups: young (average 16 years), middle-aged (39), aged (roughly 68) and long-lived (under 90). Donors of different ages were randomly distributed across sequencing lanes to avoid experimental bias. Using the same blood draw, the study looked at two additional independent replicas of 1 million unique cDNA reads for two donors, one aged 18 to 30 and the other aged 80 or older.

The receptor library was made with 5' RACE. Sequencing used an Illumina HiSeq 2500. A second PCR of roughly 6 to 11 cycles was run with a J-beta primer mix and a sample-barcoded 5' primer. A unique molecular identifier was introduced onto each TCR beta cDNA molecule by a template-switch 5' adaptor carrying 12 random nucleotides. Each sample yielded at least 3 million CDR3-containing paired-end reads. The Mint cDNA synthesis kit, primed by a TRBC-specific oligonucleotide, was used to synthesize first-strand cDNA from all RNA. Following uracil-DNA glycosylase treatment, a first 18-cycle PCR with universal primers M1SS and BC2_uni_R was performed on all cDNA. The source study handled its data this way. For normalization, 1 million high-quality reads were randomly selected from each sample, with every read carrying a distinct molecular identifier. Instead of being binned into consensus sequences, reads with shared molecular identifiers were discarded. CDR3 identification, clonotype clustering and error correction used MiTCR with a Q25 quality threshold and the strictest error-elimination algorithm. A nonparametric unseen species model with Euler transformation was used to estimate a lower bound on total TCR beta diversity. TCRdb trimmed public reads at Q25 via fastp, called clones via MiXCR and kept in-frame beta chains. Rows with a matching CDR3 protein are joined into one entry that keeps the most common DNA and genes. The V and J calls were determined by TCRdb, not by the authors. For this sample there are around 1.7 million distinct CDR3 sequences; approximately 28% appear just once. 7.7% of the sample comes from the top ten.

The approximately 40 donors, aged about 6 to 95 years, were systemically healthy Caucasian individuals from Russia. Ten milliliters of peripheral blood were drawn from each donor into EDTA-treated Vacutainer tubes. Ficoll-Paque density-gradient centrifugation was used to isolate PBMCs, with at least 7 million obtained per sample. Total RNA was extracted from PBMCs with Trizol reagent, with at least 6 micrograms obtained per sample. Naive CD45RAhigh/CD27high T cell percentages were measured by flow cytometry on a PBMC aliquot from every donor. Overall study results and their limits: Compared with the aged group, the long-lived group had more naive CD4+ T cells, fewer expanded clones and increased TCR diversity, a pattern suggesting age selection. Because profiling used bulk unsorted PBMCs, naive and antigen-experienced compartments could not be compared conclusively. Observed TCR beta diversity correlated strongly with the percentage of naive T cells measured by flow cytometry. As age increased, observed TCR beta diversity per million T cells dropped in a roughly linear way, and a significant reduction was already evident by age 40. Donor CMV infection status was unknown, potentially confounding age-related changes in expanded clonotypes. Estimates of total diversity based on one million sequenced T cells were regarded as lower bounds and as underestimates.

Recombination connected TRBV29-1 to TRBJ2-5; 9 middle bases align to TRBD1. The closer fit of TRBJ2-1 to the DNA end suggests the J call may be wrong. This receptor was identified in a young woman in good health. Specimen: blood. Here the CDR3 is given as CSVQPPTGQGRQETQFF. In nucleotide form, the sequence is TGCAGCGTTCAACCCCCTACCGGACAGGGGCGACAAGAGACCCAGTTCTTC.